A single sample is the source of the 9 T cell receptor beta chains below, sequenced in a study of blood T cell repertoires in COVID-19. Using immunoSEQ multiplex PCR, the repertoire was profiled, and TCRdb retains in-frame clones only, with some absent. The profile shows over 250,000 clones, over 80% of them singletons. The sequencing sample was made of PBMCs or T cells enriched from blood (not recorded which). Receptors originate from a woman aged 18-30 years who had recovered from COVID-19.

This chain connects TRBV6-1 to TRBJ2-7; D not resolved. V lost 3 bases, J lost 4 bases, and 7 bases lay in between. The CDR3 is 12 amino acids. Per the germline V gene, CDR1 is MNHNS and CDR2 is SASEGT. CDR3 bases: TGTGCCAGCAGTGATTGGAGATACGAGCAGTACTTC. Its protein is CASSDWRYEQYF.

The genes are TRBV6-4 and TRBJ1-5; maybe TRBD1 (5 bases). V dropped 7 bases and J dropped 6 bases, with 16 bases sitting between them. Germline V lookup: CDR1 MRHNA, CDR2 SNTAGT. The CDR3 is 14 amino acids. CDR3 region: CASIGTHLGQPQHF. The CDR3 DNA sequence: TGTGCCAGCATCGGGACTCATCTGGGTCAGCCCCAGCATTTT.

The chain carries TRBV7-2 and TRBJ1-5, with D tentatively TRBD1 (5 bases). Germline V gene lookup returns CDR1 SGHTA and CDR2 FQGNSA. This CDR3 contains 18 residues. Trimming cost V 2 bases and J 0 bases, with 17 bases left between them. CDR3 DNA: TGTGCCAGCAGCTTACGCAGCGGGGCCGATTATAGCAATCAGCCCCAGCATTTT. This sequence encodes CASSLRSGADYSNQPQHF.

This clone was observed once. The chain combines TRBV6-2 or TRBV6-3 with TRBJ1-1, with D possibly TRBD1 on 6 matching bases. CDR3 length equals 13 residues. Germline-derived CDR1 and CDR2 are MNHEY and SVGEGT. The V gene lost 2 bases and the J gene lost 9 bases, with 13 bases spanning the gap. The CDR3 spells CASSYNRETKAFF. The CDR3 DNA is TGTGCCAGCAGTTACAACAGGGAAACAAAAGCTTTCTTT.

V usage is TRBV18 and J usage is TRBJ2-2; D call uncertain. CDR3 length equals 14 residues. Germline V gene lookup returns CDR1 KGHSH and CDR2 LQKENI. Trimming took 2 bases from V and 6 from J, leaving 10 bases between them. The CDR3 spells CASSPSGLSGELFF. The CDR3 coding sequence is TGTGCCAGCTCACCAAGTGGGCTCTCCGGGGAGCTGTTTTTT.

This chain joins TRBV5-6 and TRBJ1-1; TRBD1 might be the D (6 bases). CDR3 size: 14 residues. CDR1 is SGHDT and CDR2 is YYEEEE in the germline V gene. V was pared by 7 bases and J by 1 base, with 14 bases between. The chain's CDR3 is CASLERGTNTEAFF. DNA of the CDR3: TGTGCCAGCCTGGAAAGGGGGACGAACACTGAAGCTTTCTTT.

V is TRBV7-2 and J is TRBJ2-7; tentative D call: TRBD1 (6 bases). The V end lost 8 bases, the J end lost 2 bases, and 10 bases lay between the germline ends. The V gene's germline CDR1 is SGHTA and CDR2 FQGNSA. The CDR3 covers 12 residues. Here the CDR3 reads CASGGIPYEQYF. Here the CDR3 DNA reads TGTGCCAGCGGGGGCATCCCCTACGAGCAGTACTTC.

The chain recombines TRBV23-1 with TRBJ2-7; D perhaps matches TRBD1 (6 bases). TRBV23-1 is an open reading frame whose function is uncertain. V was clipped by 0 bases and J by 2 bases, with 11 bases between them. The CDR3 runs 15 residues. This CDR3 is CASSQSVDRPYEQYF. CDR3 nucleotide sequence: TGCGCCAGCAGTCAATCCGTCGACAGGCCCTACGAGCAGTACTTC.

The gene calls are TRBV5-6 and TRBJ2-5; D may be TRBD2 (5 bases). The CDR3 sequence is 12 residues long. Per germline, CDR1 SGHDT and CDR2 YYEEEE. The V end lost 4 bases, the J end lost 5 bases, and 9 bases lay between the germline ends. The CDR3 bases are TGTGCCAGCAGCCCGGGGTGGGAGACCCAGTACTTC. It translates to CASSPGWETQYF.